This entry describes one T cell receptor beta chain. V trimming: 6 bases; J trimming: 4 bases; junction bases outside the gene matches: 7. The CDR3 runs to 16 residues. Per germline, CDR1 LNHNV and CDR2 YYDKDF (reference sequence). Unique molecular identifiers tagged the TCRbeta library. TCRdb called the PCR reads again in MiXCR, with one record for every CDR3 protein. The table records some 500,000 distinct CDR3 sequences, approximately 32% of them present only once. This sample was included in a study of T-cell reconstitution after alpha-beta-depleted transplantation in children. The sequencing used PBMCs from the stem cell graft donor, collected from the stem cell graft. This sequence originates from a human donor who donated a stem cell graft to a child with aplastic anemia. The genes are TRBV15 and TRBJ2-7; 15 bases map to TRBD2. The CDR3 spells CATRSGTSGRRYEQYF. CDR3 sequence (DNA): TGTGCCACCAGGTCCGGGACTAGCGGGAGGAGGTACGAGCAGTACTTC.